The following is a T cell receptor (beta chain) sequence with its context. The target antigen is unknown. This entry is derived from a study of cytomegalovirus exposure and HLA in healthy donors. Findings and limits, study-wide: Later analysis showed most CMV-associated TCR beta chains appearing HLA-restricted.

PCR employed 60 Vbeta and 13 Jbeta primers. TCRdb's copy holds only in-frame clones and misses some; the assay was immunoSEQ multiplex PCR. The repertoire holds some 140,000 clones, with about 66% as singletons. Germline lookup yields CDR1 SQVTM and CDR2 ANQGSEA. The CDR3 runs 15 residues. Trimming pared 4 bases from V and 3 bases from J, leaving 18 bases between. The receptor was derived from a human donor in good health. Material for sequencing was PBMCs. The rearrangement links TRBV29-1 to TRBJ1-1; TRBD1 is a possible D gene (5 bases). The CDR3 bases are TGCAGCGTTGGGCCGGGACTAAGAGGGGACACTGAAGCTTTCTTT. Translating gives CSVGPGLRGDTEAFF.